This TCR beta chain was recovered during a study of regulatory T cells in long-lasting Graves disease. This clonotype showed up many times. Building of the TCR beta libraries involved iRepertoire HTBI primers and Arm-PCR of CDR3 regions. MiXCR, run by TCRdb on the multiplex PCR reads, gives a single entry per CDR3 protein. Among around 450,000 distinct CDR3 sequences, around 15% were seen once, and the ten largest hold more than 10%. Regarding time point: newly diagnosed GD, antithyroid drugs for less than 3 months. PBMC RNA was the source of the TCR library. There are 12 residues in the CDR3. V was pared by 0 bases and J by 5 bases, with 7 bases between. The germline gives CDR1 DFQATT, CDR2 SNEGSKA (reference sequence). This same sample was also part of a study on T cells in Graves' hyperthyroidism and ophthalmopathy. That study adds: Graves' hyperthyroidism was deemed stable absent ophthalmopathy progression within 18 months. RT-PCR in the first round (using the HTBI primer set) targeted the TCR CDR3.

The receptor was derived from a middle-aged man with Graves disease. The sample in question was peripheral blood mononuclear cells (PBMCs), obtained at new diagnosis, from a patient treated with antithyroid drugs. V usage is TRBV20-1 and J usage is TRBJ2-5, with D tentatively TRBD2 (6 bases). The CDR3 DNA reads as TGCAGTGCTAGAGATAGCGGCGAGACCCAGTACTTC. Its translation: CSARDSGETQYF.